The subject of this entry is one TCR beta chain. Its antigen is not identified. CDR3 size: 14 residues. The V gene lost 1 base and the J gene lost 16 bases, with 20 bases spanning the gap. Germline lookup yields CDR1 MNHEY and CDR2 SMNVEV (reference sequence). The entry originates in a study of graft-versus-host responses after intestinal transplantation. Looking at the study overall: Isolated intestinal, liver-intestinal, or multivisceral transplants had been given to the recipients. Once they had received anti-thymocyte globulin induction, all recipients took tacrolimus and steroids for about 3 years.

General study points: Early post-transplant HvG declines were associated with peak circulating GvH clone levels. Recipient marrow showed GvH clones, some seen first in ileum or blood.

The protocol was immunoSEQ multiplex PCR, while the TCRdb copy is restricted to in-frame clones and leaves out a portion. Among about 24,000 clones listed, 80% to 90% were seen once. The chain combines TRBV27 with TRBJ2-1; possible D gene TRBD1, 5 bases. This specimen was PBMCs, taken approximately 450 days after intestinal transplant. The source of this sequence is a human patient who received an intestinal transplant, so some T cells may come from the graft donor. The CDR3 DNA is TGTGCCAGCAGTTTATTTCGCCTCGGGCAGGGTTTTTTCTTC. Translation gives CASSLFRLGQGFFF.